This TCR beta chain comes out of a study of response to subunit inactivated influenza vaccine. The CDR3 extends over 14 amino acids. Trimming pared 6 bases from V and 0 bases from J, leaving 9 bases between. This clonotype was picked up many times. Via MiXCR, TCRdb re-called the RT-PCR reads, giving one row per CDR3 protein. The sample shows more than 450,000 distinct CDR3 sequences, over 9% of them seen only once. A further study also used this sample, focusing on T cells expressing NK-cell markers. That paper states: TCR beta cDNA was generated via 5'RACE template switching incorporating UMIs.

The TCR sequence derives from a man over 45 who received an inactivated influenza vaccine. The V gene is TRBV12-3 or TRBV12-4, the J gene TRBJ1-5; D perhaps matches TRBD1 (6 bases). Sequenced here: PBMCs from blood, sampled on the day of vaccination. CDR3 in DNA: TGTGCCAGCAGCTCGGACAGTAGCAATCAGCCCCAGCATTTT. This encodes CASSSDSSNQPQHF.